This record concerns one T cell receptor beta chain sequence. As yet, its antigen is unknown. Additional DNA sequences in this sample encode the identical CDR3. With 6 bases clipped from V and 8 bases from J, the junction kept 7 bases outside the gene matches. This CDR3 spans 13 amino acids. From germline, CDR1 is LGHNT and CDR2 FRNRAP. This sample was included in a study of radiotherapy plus CTLA-4 blockade in lung cancer. Study-level results: Expansion of tumor-derived TCR clones was observed in blood after radiotherapy plus ipilimumab.

The data were produced by immunoSEQ multiplex PCR, yet TCRdb's version contains in-frame clones alone and is incomplete. The sample carries 42,000 or so clones, about four fifths recorded once. This receptor was identified in a human donor with non-small cell lung cancer that progressed on radiotherapy plus ipilimumab. Material: peripheral blood, obtained from a patient treated with radiotherapy plus ipilimumab. The V gene is TRBV12-5, the J gene TRBJ1-2, with 9 bases fitting TRBD1. The chain's CDR3 is CASGQGQGEGYTF. The CDR3 bases are TGTGCTAGTGGCCAGGGACAGGGAGAAGGCTACACCTTC.